This T cell receptor (beta chain) was observed in a study of shared clonotypes between healthy human individuals. General study points: The four-donor shared clonotypes exceeded non-shared clonotypes in generation probability, with non-shared ones scoring lower.

Some clones are missing from TCRdb's copy, which holds only in-frame ones; the method was immunoSEQ multiplex PCR. The table has approximately 530,000 clones, 90% to 96% seen once. About this clone: Its antigen is unknown.

CDR1 GTSNPN and CDR2 SVGIG come from the germline V gene (reference sequence). V lost 3 bases and J 2 bases, leaving 8 bases between the germline ends. The CDR3 runs 13 residues. The chain joins TRBV30 to TRBJ1-3; perhaps TRBD1 as D (5 bases). The receptor comes from a woman aged 30 to 39 in good health. Sequencing used naive CD4+ T cells sorted from blood. Subset specified: CD45RA+ positively selected. CDR3 DNA sequence: TGTGCCTGGAGCCGCAGGGCTGGAAACACCATATATTTT. Amino acid sequence: CAWSRRAGNTIYF.